The 21 T cell receptor beta chains below were found in one sample sequenced in a study of T-cell memory formation after mild COVID-19. TCRdb redid the calling of the 5' RACE reads with MiXCR, one entry per CDR3 protein. Of some 14,000 distinct CDR3 sequences in the sample, about 17% were seen once. Source material: PBMCs or a T cell subset sorted from them (not recorded which). These receptors were taken from a man between 18 and 29 years old who had mild COVID-19 (a few samples of this study predate the infection). Cell type and time point are not known.

This clonotype was observed at least ten times. This chain connects TRBV5-1 to TRBJ1-2; a weak D match, TRBD1 (5 bases). Trimming shortened V by 5 bases and J by 1 base, and 12 bases separated the two germline ends. This CDR3 spans 14 amino acids. CDR1 and CDR2 (germline): SGHRS, YFSETQ. The CDR3 bases are TGCGCCAGCAGTTGGACACCTTATAACTATGGCTACACCTTC. Translated: CASSWTPYNYGYTF.

This clonotype was counted many times. The chain combines TRBV12-3 or TRBV12-4 with TRBJ1-1; the match to TRBD1 covers 9 bases. V lost 5 bases to trimming and J lost 5 bases; unmatched junction nucleotides: 6. The CDR3 covers 14 residues. The CDR3 DNA sequence: TGTGCCAGCAGTCCACAGGGGGCGAGAACTGAAGCTTTCTTT. As protein: CASSPQGARTEAFF.

This clonotype was observed a handful of times. This rearrangement joins TRBV9 to TRBJ1-4; tentatively, D is TRBD1 (6 bases). Per the germline V gene, CDR1 is SGDLS and CDR2 is YYNGEE. Trimming took off 3 bases at V and 3 bases at J, with 12 bases between the two ends. CDR3 length: 15 residues. The CDR3 reads CASSDGGASNEKLFF. The CDR3 DNA is TGTGCCAGCAGCGATGGGGGGGCCTCTAATGAAAAACTGTTTTTT.

This clonotype was counted many times. This chain joins TRBV20-1 and TRBJ2-3, with D perhaps matching TRBD1 (7 bases). The CDR3 runs 14 residues. V shed 6 bases and J shed 4 bases, with 17 bases lying between them. The V gene's germline CDR1 is DFQATT and CDR2 SNEGSKA (reference sequence). CDR3 in amino acids: CSAIRQGGPDTQYF. DNA for the CDR3: TGCAGTGCCATCAGACAGGGAGGCCCAGATACGCAGTATTTT.

This clonotype was recorded a few times. The chain recombines TRBV7-3 with TRBJ1-1; D is uncertain. The germline V gene encodes CDR1 SGHTA and CDR2 FQGTGA. CDR3 length: 13 amino acids. V lost 3 bases and J 4 bases, leaving 9 bases between the germline ends. CDR3 sequence: CASSFKGATEAFF. CDR3 DNA sequence: TGTGCCAGCAGCTTCAAGGGAGCCACTGAAGCTTTCTTT.

This chain joins TRBV7-2 and TRBJ2-3; 8 bases are shared with TRBD2. This CDR3 region has 15 residues. CDR1 is SGHTA and CDR2 is FQGNSA in the germline V gene. V trimming: 4 bases; J trimming: 1 base; junction bases outside the gene matches: 4. CDR3 nucleotide sequence: TGTGCCAGCAGCTCCGGGGGGGCGGGCACAGATACGCAGTATTTT. It codes for CASSSGGAGTDTQYF.

This clonotype was picked up many times. The V gene is TRBV6-2 or TRBV6-3, the J gene TRBJ2-1; TRBD2 matches at 12 bases. This CDR3 has 16 residues. Trimming removed 5 bases from V and 4 bases from J; junction bases left unmatched: 6. Germline CDR1 reads MNHEY; CDR2 reads SVGEGT. CDR3 bases: TGTGCCAGCAGTGTCCTTGGGACTAGCGGGTACAATGAGCAGTTCTTC. Its protein is CASSVLGTSGYNEQFF.

This clonotype was picked up a small number of times. The rearrangement joins TRBV20-1 to TRBJ2-1, with 11 bases matching TRBD2. Germline V gene lookup returns CDR1 DFQATT and CDR2 SNEGSKA (reference sequence). The CDR3 covers 15 residues. The trim removed 5 bases at V and 8 bases at J, leaving 11 bases unmatched. The CDR3: CSALLAGGLSHEQFF. The DNA for the CDR3 is TGCAGTGCTCTCCTAGCGGGGGGACTAAGTCATGAGCAGTTCTTC.

This clonotype was counted many times. The V gene is TRBV4-2, the J gene TRBJ1-2; D gene ambiguous. CDR3 length equals 14 residues. The V and J ends lost 0 bases and 6 bases respectively, with 11 bases between them. From germline, CDR1 is LGHNA and CDR2 YNFKEQ. As DNA, the CDR3 is TGTGCCAGCAGCCAAGATAACCCGAACCATGGCTACACCTTC. Its protein product is CASSQDNPNHGYTF.

The table lists this clonotype with a few counts. The chain recombines TRBV4-3 with TRBJ1-3, with D unresolved. The V and J ends lost 4 bases and 1 base respectively, with 11 bases between them. CDR3 length: 15 amino acids. Germline V lookup: CDR1 LGHNA, CDR2 YSLEER. CDR3 sequence: CASSLRRSSGNTIYF. Written as DNA, the CDR3 is TGCGCCAGCAGCCTAAGGAGGTCTTCTGGAAACACCATATATTTT.

The table lists this clonotype with a count of one. The gene calls are TRBV6-5 and TRBJ2-1, with TRBD2 matching over 8 bases. Germline trimming cut 2 bases from V and 10 bases from J; bases unmatched to any gene: 13. Germline V gives CDR1 MNHEY, CDR2 SVGAGI. The CDR3 is 16 amino acids. CDR3 nucleotides: TGTGCCAGCAGTTACGCCCCGGGGGGGCCGGTCTACGAGCAGTTCTTC. This translates into CASSYAPGGPVYEQFF.

In this sample, this clonotype turned up a few times. V is TRBV12-3 or TRBV12-4 and J is TRBJ1-6, with 11 positions matching TRBD1. The V segment lost 4 bases and the J segment 3 bases; nucleotides outside the gene matches: 5. The CDR3 has 17 residues. CDR3 residues: CASSSSDRGLYNSPLHF. The CDR3 coding sequence is TGTGCCAGCAGTTCCTCGGACAGGGGGCTCTATAATTCACCCCTCCACTTT.

This clonotype was seen ten or more times. This rearrangement joins TRBV18 to TRBJ1-2, with 7 positions matching TRBD1. Germline CDR1 KGHSH, CDR2 LQKENI. Trimming cost V 3 bases and J 4 bases; bases outside gene matches: 14. CDR3 size: 17 residues. CDR3 nucleotides: TGTGCCAGCTCACCGACTACCGGGACAGAAGTTCCCTATGGCTACACCTTC. This gives the protein CASSPTTGTEVPYGYTF.

This clonotype was seen at least ten times. V gene TRBV4-3 combines with J gene TRBJ2-2; 7 bases fit TRBD1. The germline CDR1 and CDR2 sequences are LGHNA and YSLEER. The CDR3 sequence is 15 residues long. Trimming cost V 4 bases and J 4 bases; bases outside gene matches: 6. CDR3 DNA sequence: TGCGCCAGCAGCCCAGCGACAGGGAGCACCGGGGAGCTGTTTTTT. Protein sequence: CASSPATGSTGELFF.

The sample holds many counts of this clonotype. The V gene is TRBV18, the J gene TRBJ2-1, with D tentatively TRBD1 or TRBD2 (5 bases each). The CDR3 totals 14 residues. Germline CDR1 reads KGHSH; CDR2 reads LQKENI. V lost 3 bases and J 8 bases, leaving 14 bases between the germline ends. The CDR3 sequence is CASSPWGWQDEQFF. For the CDR3, the DNA is TGTGCCAGCTCACCGTGGGGGTGGCAAGATGAGCAGTTCTTC.

This clonotype was counted ten times or more. The J gene is TRBJ2-4, the V gene TRBV7-9; weak D call: TRBD1 (5 bases). This CDR3 is built from 18 residues. Trimming cost V 3 bases and J 0 bases, with 18 bases left between them. CDR1 and CDR2 (germline): SEHNR, FQNEAQ (reference sequence). The CDR3 DNA reads TGTGCCAGCAGCTTTCCCGCAACAGGCAATCTAGCCAAAAACATTCAGTACTTC. Its protein product is CASSFPATGNLAKNIQYF.

The J gene is TRBJ2-5, the V gene TRBV1; the table's D call of TRBD1 was not tested on the DNA. TRBV1 is a pseudogene. The CDR3 length is 14 residues. Written as DNA, the CDR3 is TGCACCAGCAGCCAGCCGGGGCGACGGGAGACCCAGTACTTC. As protein: CTSSQPGRRETQYF.

V gene TRBV5-1 combines with J gene TRBJ2-1; D is perhaps TRBD1 or TRBD2 (5 bases each). The CDR3 runs to 16 residues. Germline V gene sequence: CDR1 SGHRS, CDR2 YFSETQ. Between the trimmed V and J ends, which lost 4 bases and 0 bases, there was a span of 14 bases. The CDR3 DNA reads as TGCGCCAGCAGCCCCCTCAAGGGGAGCTCCTACAATGAGCAGTTCTTC. This gives the protein CASSPLKGSSYNEQFF.

This clonotype came up a few times. This chain connects TRBV5-1 to TRBJ2-5; 7 nucleotides agree with TRBD1. Germline assignment: CDR1 SGHRS and CDR2 YFSETQ. Trimming cost V 0 bases and J 5 bases; bases outside gene matches: 16. The CDR3 has 18 residues. The CDR3 protein is CASSLEGQRDRAEETQYF. CDR3 nucleotides: TGCGCCAGCAGCTTGGAAGGCCAAAGAGACAGGGCCGAGGAGACCCAGTACTTC.

This clonotype turned up a few times. V and J are TRBV4-3 and TRBJ1-6; tentatively, D is TRBD1 (5 bases). CDR1 and CDR2 from the germline V gene are LGHNA and YSLEER. Trimming removed 0 bases at V and 10 bases at J, with 25 bases between. The CDR3 spans 19 residues. The CDR3 DNA follows: TGCGCCAGCAGCCAAGATGTGAGGGGTTTCGATTTTGGGGTCTCACCCCTCCACTTT. It specifies CASSQDVRGFDFGVSPLHF.

The V and J genes are TRBV7-6 and TRBJ2-5; no reliable D call. CDR3 size: 13 residues. Germline-derived CDR1 and CDR2 are SGHVS and FNYEAQ. V lost 11 bases and J 2 bases, leaving 15 bases between the germline ends. CDR3 coding DNA: TGTGCCTGCGGCGTGGCAGTACAAGAGACCCAGTACTTC. Its translation: CACGVAVQETQYF.